One and the same sample provided the 31 T cell receptor beta chains below, sequenced in a study of CD8 T cells in Susac syndrome. The RNA, 0.5 to 1 ug, was put through reverse transcription using random hexamers. TCRdb re-derived calls from the immunoSEQ multiplex PCR reads in MiXCR, one entry per CDR3 protein. In the table there are 400,000 to 550,000 distinct CDR3 sequences, 75% to 90% of which are singletons. The specimen was CD8+ T cells from PBMCs. The receptors come from a human donor with multiple sclerosis.

The rearrangement joins TRBV4-1 to TRBJ2-5; 10 nucleotides agree with TRBD2. The trim removed 3 bases at V and 2 bases at J, leaving 15 bases unmatched. This CDR3 comprises 19 residues. Germline V gene sequence: CDR1 MGHRA, CDR2 YSYEKL. CDR3 bases: TGCGCCAGCAGCCATCCGACTCGTTCTAGCGGGGGACCTCAAGAGACCCAGTACTTC. Encoded protein: CASSHPTRSSGGPQETQYF.

The chain carries TRBV25-1 and TRBJ2-1, with 11 nucleotides matching TRBD2. CDR1 and CDR2 (germline): MGHDK, SYGVNS. The CDR3 length is 14 residues. With V trimmed by 8 bases and J by 8 bases, 8 bases remained unmatched. The CDR3 is CASDLAGGTDEQFF. The DNA of the CDR3 is TGTGCCAGCGATTTAGCGGGGGGGACCGATGAGCAGTTCTTC.

The V call is TRBV14, the J call TRBJ2-7; D is possibly TRBD1 (6 bases). CDR3 length: 13 amino acids. Germline V gives CDR1 SGHDN, CDR2 FVKESK. V was trimmed by 5 bases and J by 6 bases, leaving 14 bases between them. CDR3 sequence reads: CASSGQQGFEQYF. CDR3 nucleotide sequence: TGTGCCAGCAGCGGACAACAGGGATTCGAGCAGTACTTC.

J is TRBJ2-1 and V is TRBV24-1; no reliable D call. The germline gives CDR1 KGHDR, CDR2 SFDVKD. V was clipped by 3 bases and J by 5 bases, with 7 bases between them. This CDR3 spans 13 amino acids. The chain's CDR3 is CATSDPLDNEQFF. CDR3 nucleotide sequence: TGTGCCACCAGTGATCCCCTGGACAATGAGCAGTTCTTC.

The rearrangement joins TRBV5-1 to TRBJ2-5, with 7 bases fitting TRBD2. The J segment lost 0 bases and the V segment lost 3 bases, leaving 2 bases of the junction unmatched. Germline assignment: CDR1 SGHRS and CDR2 YFSETQ. CDR3 length equals 14 residues. This CDR3 reads CASSWSGDQETQYF. CDR3 bases: TGCGCCAGCAGCTGGAGCGGGGACCAAGAGACCCAGTACTTC.

The V and J genes are TRBV4-1 and TRBJ2-7; the D is unclear. The CDR3 totals 13 residues. CDR1 is MGHRA, CDR2 YSYEKL, per germline. Trimming shortened V by 3 bases and J by 2 bases, and 8 bases separated the two germline ends. The CDR3 DNA reads TGCGCCAGCAGCCACGGCGGAACCTACGAGCAGTACTTC. This gives the protein CASSHGGTYEQYF.

This chain connects TRBV4-2 to TRBJ1-5; 7 bases are shared with TRBD1. Trimming took 1 base from V and 5 from J; bases not matched to a gene: 5. The CDR3 spans 15 residues. Germline-derived CDR1 and CDR2 are LGHNA and YNFKEQ. CDR3 sequence: CASSQGQGLYQPQHF. CDR3 nucleotide sequence: TGTGCCAGCAGCCAAGGACAGGGATTATATCAGCCCCAGCATTTT.

The V gene is TRBV6-5, the J gene TRBJ2-7; 8 bases align to TRBD1. The CDR3 runs 12 residues. CDR1 and CDR2 (germline): MNHEY, SVGAGI. V was clipped by 8 bases and J by 6 bases; unmatched bases: 6. The DNA for the CDR3 is TGTGCCAGCGGAATACAGGGGGTCGAGCAGTACTTC. This gives the protein CASGIQGVEQYF.

This chain links TRBV7-2 with TRBJ2-1, with D perhaps TRBD2 (6 bases). The CDR3 covers 13 residues. Germline loops: CDR1 SGHTA, CDR2 FQGNSA. V gave up 4 bases and J gave up 6 bases, with 10 bases separating them. The CDR3 DNA sequence: TGTGCCAGCAGCTCCGGGACTTTCAATGAGCAGTTCTTC. Translating gives CASSSGTFNEQFF.

This clonotype appeared a single time. The genes are TRBV29-1 and TRBJ1-1, with 7 nucleotides matching TRBD1. Germline V gene lookup returns CDR1 SQVTM and CDR2 ANQGSEA. The trim removed 6 bases at V and 5 bases at J, leaving 12 bases unmatched. This CDR3 is built from 14 residues. The CDR3 nucleotides are TGCAGCGTGGGGGATGGGACAGAGGATACTGAAGCTTTCTTT. It yields the protein CSVGDGTEDTEAFF.

The CDR3 sequence is CASSLVGEMNTEAFF. The CDR3 region has the DNA TGTGCCAGCAGTCTGGTGGGGGAGATGAACACTGAAGCTTTCTTT. The V gene is TRBV12-3 or TRBV12-4, the J gene TRBJ1-1; maybe TRBD1 (5 bases). CDR3 length: 15 residues. V shed 5 bases and J shed 0 bases, with 13 bases lying between them.

As concerns this clonotype: At one boundary the junction diverges from the germline segment, which might be a read error. This sequence joins TRBV11-2 and TRBJ2-7; D is tentatively TRBD1 or TRBD2 (5 bases each). The CDR3 consists of 14 residues. Germline CDR1 SGHAT, CDR2 FQNNGV. CDR3 amino acids: CASSSPGSSYGQYF. The CDR3 bases are TGTGCCAGCAGTAGCCCAGGGAGCTCCTACGGGCAGTACTTC.

The genes are TRBV27 and TRBJ2-7; D call uncertain. From germline, CDR1 is MNHEY and CDR2 SMNVEV (reference sequence). CDR3 size: 14 residues. The V and J ends lost 5 bases and 2 bases respectively, with 13 bases between them. The CDR3 spells CASSPYIPPYEQYF. The CDR3 coding sequence is TGTGCCAGCAGTCCCTACATCCCCCCCTACGAGCAGTACTTC.

The chain combines TRBV12-3 or TRBV12-4 with TRBJ2-7; 10 bases agree with TRBD2. After removal of 5 bases from V and 3 bases from J, the junction contained 13 bases not matched to a gene. The length of the CDR3 is 17 residues. CDR3 in amino acids: CASSLNPWTSGYYEQYF. CDR3 sequence (DNA): TGTGCCAGCAGTCTCAACCCTTGGACTAGCGGTTACTACGAGCAGTACTTC.

The chain employs TRBV30 and TRBJ2-7, with 8 bases that match TRBD2. Trimming removed 3 bases from V and 2 bases from J; junction bases left unmatched: 21. Germline loops: CDR1 GTSNPN, CDR2 SVGIG (reference sequence). The CDR3 length is 19 residues. CDR3 in DNA: TGTGCCTGGAGCCTCTTCCCGTTAGATCGGGGGGGCCCCACCTACGAGCAGTACTTC. Its translation is CAWSLFPLDRGGPTYEQYF. Full variable domain (outside the CDR3, taken from reference TRBV30 and TRBJ2-7): SQTIHQWPATLVQPVGSPLSLECTVEGTSNPNLYWYRQAAGRGLQLLFYSVGIGQISSEVPQNLSASRPQDRQFILSSKKLLLSDSGFYLCAWSLFPLDRGGPTYEQYFGPGTRLTVT.

J is TRBJ2-7 and V is TRBV11-2; possibly TRBD2 for D (5 bases). The length of the CDR3 is 13 residues. V lost 3 bases, J lost 5 bases, and 11 bases lay in between. Germline V CDR1 and CDR2: SGHAT, FQNNGV. CDR3 region: CASSFGTRDEQYF. For the CDR3, the DNA is TGTGCCAGCAGCTTCGGCACTAGGGACGAGCAGTACTTC.

The chain links TRBV6-5 to TRBJ2-7, with D perhaps assigned TRBD1 or TRBD2 (5 bases each). This CDR3 region has 14 residues. Germline values: CDR1 MNHEY, CDR2 SVGAGI. With 5 bases removed from V and 4 bases from J, the gap between germline ends came to 15 bases. In DNA form, the CDR3 reads TGTGCCAGCAGTATGGGACGGTGGGATTACGAGCAGTACTTC. As protein: CASSMGRWDYEQYF.

The chain carries TRBV5-6 and TRBJ1-4, with 8 bases fitting TRBD1. V was pared by 0 bases and J by 8 bases, with 12 bases of the junction left unmatched. Germline values: CDR1 SGHDT, CDR2 YYEEEE. This CDR3 spans 17 amino acids. CDR3 nucleotides: TGTGCCAGCAGCTTGGGGATGACAGGGGCCATTGTCGAAAAACTGTTTTTT. This codes for CASSLGMTGAIVEKLFF.

The V call is TRBV4-1, the J call TRBJ1-2, with D unresolved. CDR3 length: 15 residues. The germline gives CDR1 MGHRA, CDR2 YSYEKL. Trimming left V 2 bases short and J 4 bases short, with 14 bases between. Here the CDR3 reads CASSQQDTNFYGYTF. DNA of the CDR3: TGCGCCAGCAGCCAACAAGACACGAACTTCTATGGCTACACCTTC.

This clonotype has a handful of counts. The V gene is TRBV11-2, the J gene TRBJ2-5; maybe TRBD2 (6 bases). Germline values: CDR1 SGHAT, CDR2 FQNNGV. This CDR3 comprises 15 residues. With 0 bases removed from V and 4 bases from J, the gap between germline ends came to 12 bases. The CDR3 nucleotides read TGTGCCAGCAGCTTAGACGGAACCGGGGGAGAGACCCAGTACTTC. It encodes CASSLDGTGGETQYF.

V gene TRBV30 combines with J gene TRBJ2-7, with D perhaps matching TRBD1 (5 bases). CDR1 and CDR2 from the germline V gene are GTSNPN and SVGIG (reference sequence). The CDR3 runs 14 residues. Trimming pared 2 bases from V and 2 bases from J, leaving 13 bases between. The CDR3 sequence: CAWSSLGLPYEQYF. The CDR3, as DNA: TGTGCCTGGAGTTCTCTGGGGCTGCCCTACGAGCAGTACTTC. The full variable domain, with the rest looked up from reference TRBV30 and TRBJ2-7, is SQTIHQWPATLVQPVGSPLSLECTVEGTSNPNLYWYRQAAGRGLQLLFYSVGIGQISSEVPQNLSASRPQDRQFILSSKKLLLSDSGFYLCAWSSLGLPYEQYFGPGTRLTVT.

V is TRBV14 and J is TRBJ2-1; D uncertain. V was clipped by 2 bases and J by 1 base, with 9 bases between them. The CDR3 loop spans 15 amino acids. Germline assignment: CDR1 SGHDN and CDR2 FVKESK. CDR3: CASSQPGHSYNEQFF. The CDR3 DNA follows: TGTGCCAGCAGCCAACCTGGGCATTCCTACAATGAGCAGTTCTTC.

The CDR3 loop is CSVEKTGGVTDTQYF. CDR3 nucleotide sequence: TGCAGCGTTGAAAAGACAGGGGGCGTCACAGATACGCAGTATTTT. J is TRBJ2-3 and V is TRBV29-1; 10 bases align to TRBD1. Germline loops: CDR1 SQVTM, CDR2 ANQGSEA. V trimming: 2 bases; J trimming: 2 bases; junction bases outside the gene matches: 4. This CDR3 spans 15 amino acids.

The genes are TRBV7-9 and TRBJ2-1; no firm D call. Germline CDR1 is SEHNR and CDR2 is FQNEAQ (reference sequence). The CDR3 covers 15 residues. V was trimmed by 0 bases and J by 5 bases, leaving 11 bases between them. CDR3 coding DNA: TGTGCCAGCAGCTTAGCGGCCCCGTCCCACAATGAGCAGTTCTTC. Translation: CASSLAAPSHNEQFF. Looking up the rest from reference TRBV7-9 and TRBJ2-1 gives the full variable domain: DTGVSQNPRHKITKRGQNVTFRCDPISEHNRLYWYRQTLGQGPEFLTYFQNEAQLEKSRLLSDRFSAERPKGSFSTLEIQRTEQGDSAMYLCASSLAAPSHNEQFFGPGTRLTVL.

This chain uses TRBV30 with TRBJ2-1; 9 nucleotides agree with TRBD2. This CDR3 comprises 16 residues. Trimming cost V 2 bases and J 0 bases; bases outside gene matches: 5. Germline V CDR1 and CDR2: GTSNPN, SVGIG (reference sequence). The CDR3 DNA reads as TGTGCCTGGAGTTGGAGCGGGGGGAGCTCCTACAATGAGCAGTTCTTC. Protein: CAWSWSGGSSYNEQFF.

V and J are TRBV30 and TRBJ1-1; unclear D gene. The CDR3 covers 14 residues. Trimming took 7 bases from V and 1 from J, leaving 16 bases between them. CDR1 is GTSNPN and CDR2 is SVGIG in the germline V gene (reference sequence). CDR3 amino acids: CASQAWKENTEAFF. The CDR3 DNA follows: TGTGCCTCTCAGGCCTGGAAGGAGAACACTGAAGCTTTCTTT. The variable domain in full, completed from reference TRBV30 and TRBJ1-1, reads SQTIHQWPATLVQPVGSPLSLECTVEGTSNPNLYWYRQAAGRGLQLLFYSVGIGQISSEVPQNLSASRPQDRQFILSSKKLLLSDSGFYLCASQAWKENTEAFFGQGTRLTVV.

Comments on this clonotype: A read error may produce the germline difference seen at one junction end. This chain uses TRBV29-1 with TRBJ2-1; the D gene could be TRBD1 or TRBD2 (5 bases each). The V gene's germline CDR1 is SQVTM and CDR2 ANQGSEA. This CDR3 region has 13 residues. The CDR3 DNA sequence: TGCGGCGTTTCCCCGGGACCAGAAGTTGAGCAGTTCTTC. Protein sequence: CGVSPGPEVEQFF.

The chain couples TRBV27 to TRBJ2-2; D unresolved. Germline V gene sequence: CDR1 MNHEY, CDR2 SMNVEV (reference sequence). V shed 3 bases and J shed 4 bases, with 9 bases lying between them. CDR3 length equals 14 residues. CDR3 sequence reads: CASSLSDSTGELFF. In DNA, the CDR3 is TGTGCCAGCAGTTTGTCGGATTCCACCGGGGAGCTGTTTTTT.

The chain links TRBV4-1 to TRBJ2-7, with TRBD2 identical over 12 bases. V was clipped by 2 bases and J by 6 bases; unmatched bases: 8. The length of the CDR3 is 16 residues. CDR1 is MGHRA and CDR2 is YSYEKL in the germline V gene. CDR3 residues: CASSQSSGRALAEQYF. The CDR3 bases are TGCGCCAGCAGCCAATCTAGCGGGAGGGCCCTGGCCGAGCAGTACTTC.

The chain joins TRBV5-1 to TRBJ2-1; 8 nucleotides match TRBD1. Germline V CDR1 and CDR2: SGHRS, YFSETQ. This CDR3 has 14 residues. V shed 5 bases and J 6 bases; nucleotides not matched to a gene: 7. In DNA, the CDR3 is TGCGCCAGCAGTACGGAGGACAGGGCCAATGAGCAGTTCTTC. Protein: CASSTEDRANEQFF. Supplemented by reference TRBV5-1 and TRBJ2-1, the full variable domain reads KAGVTQTPRYLIKTRGQQVTLSCSPISGHRSVSWYQQTPGQGLQFLFEYFSETQRNKGNFPGRFSGRQFSNSRSEMNVSTLELGDSALYLCASSTEDRANEQFFGPGTRLTVL.

This chain connects TRBV4-1 to TRBJ2-3; D remains ambiguous. The length of the CDR3 is 13 residues. Trimming removed 1 base at V and 6 bases at J, with 8 bases between. CDR1 is MGHRA and CDR2 is YSYEKL in the germline V gene. CDR3 in DNA: TGCGCCAGCAGCCAAGTCTATGGGGATACGCAGTATTTT. Protein: CASSQVYGDTQYF.